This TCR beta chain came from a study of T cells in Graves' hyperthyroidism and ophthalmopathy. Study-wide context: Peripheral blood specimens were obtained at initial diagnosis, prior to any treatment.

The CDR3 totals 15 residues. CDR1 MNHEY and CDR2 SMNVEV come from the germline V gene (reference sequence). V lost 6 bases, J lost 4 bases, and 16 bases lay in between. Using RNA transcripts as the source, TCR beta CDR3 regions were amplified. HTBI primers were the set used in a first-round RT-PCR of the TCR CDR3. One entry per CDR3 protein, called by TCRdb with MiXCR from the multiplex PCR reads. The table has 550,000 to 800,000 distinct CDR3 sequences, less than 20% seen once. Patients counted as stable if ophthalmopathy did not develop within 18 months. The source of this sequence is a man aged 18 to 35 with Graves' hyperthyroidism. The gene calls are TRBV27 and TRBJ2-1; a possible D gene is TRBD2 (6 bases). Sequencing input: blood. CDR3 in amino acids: CASRDGTGGYNEQFF. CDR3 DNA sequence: TGTGCCAGCAGGGATGGGACTGGGGGGTACAATGAGCAGTTCTTC.